Listed below are T cell receptor beta chains from one sample, sequenced in a study of blood T cell repertoires in COVID-19. The data were produced by immunoSEQ multiplex PCR, yet TCRdb's version contains in-frame clones alone and is incomplete. The repertoire holds 150,000 to 180,000 clones, around 83% seen once, with 25% to 35% in the top ten. Sequencing was done on a sample of peripheral blood. The receptors stem from a woman aged 55-69 years with acute or convalescent COVID-19. The CDR3 runs from the conserved cysteine through the conserved F or W. D genes are given only for firm matches. Clone size is shown for a subset of rows, as once, few, many or a class of expanded clone.

TGTGCCAGCTCTCCTTCTTCTTCTGGGCCCGGGGAGCTGTTTTTT,CASSPSSSGPGELFF,TRBJ2-2,TRBV18,NA,NA
TGTGCCTGGGACTCACGCGGGACAGGGTATGGCTACACCTTC,CAWDSRGTGYGYTF,TRBJ1-2,TRBV30,NA,TRBD1
TGTGCCAGCAGCTGGACTAGTCCAGATACGCAGTATTTT,CASSWTSPDTQYF,TRBJ2-3,TRBV7-9,NA,TRBD2
TGTGCCAGCTCACCAAGGACAACGCAAGAGACCCAGTACTTC,CASSPRTTQETQYF,TRBJ2-5,TRBV18,NA,NA
TGTGCCAGCGTGGGGAGCTCCTACAATGAGCAGTTCTTC,CASVGSSYNEQFF,TRBJ2-1,TRBV12-3/TRBV12-4,NA,NA
TGTGCCAGCAGCTTAGCGGGGGGGAACCAAGAGACCCAGTACTTC,CASSLAGGNQETQYF,TRBJ2-5,TRBV7-3,NA,TRBD2
TGCGCAACGGGGTATACAGATACGCAGTATTTT,CATGYTDTQYF,TRBJ2-3,TRBV4-1,NA,NA
TGCGCCAGCAGCCAAGCACAGGGGACGACCTACGAGCAGTACTTC,CASSQAQGTTYEQYF,TRBJ2-7,TRBV4-1,once,TRBD1
TGCAGTGCTCGTAAAGGGGACATTCAGTACTTC,CSARKGDIQYF,TRBJ2-4,TRBV20-1,NA,NA
TGTGCCAGCAGTTTTGGGACAGGGTCCTCCTACGAGCAGTACTTC,CASSFGTGSSYEQYF,TRBJ2-7,TRBV6-5,NA,TRBD1
TGTGCCAGCAGTTCTGGACAGAATAGCAATCAGCCCCAGCATTTT,CASSSGQNSNQPQHF,TRBJ1-5,TRBV6-5,NA,NA
TGTGCCAGCAGCAACAGGGGAAACACTGAAGCTTTCTTT,CASSNRGNTEAFF,TRBJ1-1,TRBV12-3/TRBV12-4,once,TRBD1
TGTGCCAGCAGCCAAGGTACCACTAGACTCAGTGAAGAGACCCAGTACTTC,CASSQGTTRLSEETQYF,TRBJ2-5,TRBV3-1/TRBV3-2,NA,NA
TGTGCCAGCAGCTTAGCTTCCGGCGTACTATCGGCCGGGGAGCTGTTTTTT,CASSLASGVLSAGELFF,TRBJ2-2,TRBV7-8,few,NA
TGTGCCAGCTCGGGGTGGGTGGAGCAGTTCTTC,CASSGWVEQFF,TRBJ2-1,TRBV2,once,NA
TGCGCCAGCAGCAGTGGACAGGAGAACACTGAAGCTTTCTTT,CASSSGQENTEAFF,TRBJ1-1,TRBV4-1,NA,TRBD1
TGTGCCAGCAGCTTAAACAGCGGGACCCAAGAGACCCAGTACTTC,CASSLNSGTQETQYF,TRBJ2-5,TRBV7-3,NA,TRBD2
TGTGCCAGCAGCCAAGACCGGGTCACTGAAGCTTTCTTT,CASSQDRVTEAFF,TRBJ1-1,TRBV14,once,NA
TGTGCCAGCAGCCAAGCTAGCGGGGGGGTCAATGAGCAGTTCTTC,CASSQASGGVNEQFF,TRBJ2-1,TRBV3-1/TRBV3-2,NA,TRBD2
TGTGCCATCAGTTCCGACAGGGCACCTAATGAAAAACTGTTTTTT,CAISSDRAPNEKLFF,TRBJ1-4,TRBV10-3,NA,TRBD1
TGTGCCTGGAGCCTTGGGACAGGCAATCTGGTCGAGCAGTACTTC,CAWSLGTGNLVEQYF,TRBJ2-7,TRBV30,NA,TRBD1
TGTGCCAGCTCACCACGACAGGGGGCAGAGACCCAGTACTTC,CASSPRQGAETQYF,TRBJ2-5,TRBV18,NA,TRBD1
TGTGCCAGCAGCTTAGCGGTGAGCACCGGGGAGCTGTTTTTT,CASSLAVSTGELFF,TRBJ2-2,TRBV7-9,NA,NA
TGTGCCAGCACACCCCACCAGGATGGCTATGGCTACACCTTC,CASTPHQDGYGYTF,TRBJ1-2,TRBV28,NA,NA
TGTGCCAGTACCAGCTGGGCGGGGCTGGGTTCCTACAATGAGCAGTTCTTC,CASTSWAGLGSYNEQFF,TRBJ2-1,TRBV19,NA,NA
TGCGCCAGCAGCCCCTATGGCACCGGGGAGCTGTTTTTT,CASSPYGTGELFF,TRBJ2-2,TRBV5-1,NA,NA
TGTGCCAGCAGTGAACAACCGAACACTGAAGCTTTCTTT,CASSEQPNTEAFF,TRBJ1-1,TRBV6-4,once,NA
TGTGCCAGCAGTCTAGTCCTAGGGGTCAATGAGCAGTTCTTC,CASSLVLGVNEQFF,TRBJ2-1,TRBV7-2,NA,NA
TGTGCCAGCTCACCACAGTTAACAGGGGATGGCAAAAACATTCAGTACTTC,CASSPQLTGDGKNIQYF,TRBJ2-4,TRBV18,NA,TRBD1
TGTGCCAGCAGTCTTTTCGGGACAGGCCGAGGGCCCCAGCATTTT,CASSLFGTGRGPQHF,TRBJ1-5,TRBV28,many,TRBD1
TGCGCCAGCAGCAAGTTAGCGGGGGGTACCTACAATGAGCAGTTCTTC,CASSKLAGGTYNEQFF,TRBJ2-1,TRBV5-1,NA,TRBD2
TGCAGCGTTGAGTCCAGCTACGGGATGGGGGGAGAGAACTATGGCTACACCTTC,CSVESSYGMGGENYGYTF,TRBJ1-2,TRBV29-1,NA,NA
TGTGCCAGCAGTTACTCGGAGGCAGCCTACGAGCAGTACTTC,CASSYSEAAYEQYF,TRBJ2-7,TRBV6-6,NA,NA
TGTGCCACCGGGTGGGCAGACAATCAGCCCCAGCATTTT,CATGWADNQPQHF,TRBJ1-5,TRBV24-1,NA,NA
TGTGCCAGCAGCTTAGCGGGACTAGCTCCGTATGAGCAGTTCTTC,CASSLAGLAPYEQFF,TRBJ2-1,TRBV11-2,once,TRBD2
TGTGCCAGCAGCGGGACAGGGGGGGATGGCTACACCTTC,CASSGTGGDGYTF,TRBJ1-2,TRBV7-9,NA,TRBD1
TGTGCCAGCAGTCGTGACAGGGGCGGTGGCTACACCTTC,CASSRDRGGGYTF,TRBJ1-2,TRBV7-9,NA,TRBD1
TGTGCCTGGGCACCGGGGTCGAACACCATATATTTT,CAWAPGSNTIYF,TRBJ1-3,TRBV30,NA,NA
TGTGCCATCAGTGAAGGGGGGGCAACTAATGAAAAACTGTTTTTT,CAISEGGATNEKLFF,TRBJ1-4,TRBV10-3,NA,NA
TGTGCCAGCAGCCAAAGGGACAGGCACTACAATGAGCAGTTCTTC,CASSQRDRHYNEQFF,TRBJ2-1,TRBV3-1/TRBV3-2,NA,TRBD1
TGTGCCAGCAGTCACTCGACAGGGGGCGTCTATGGCTACACCTTC,CASSHSTGGVYGYTF,TRBJ1-2,TRBV6-5,NA,TRBD1
TGTGCCAGCAGTTACGACACCCTGAACACTGAAGCTTTCTTT,CASSYDTLNTEAFF,TRBJ1-1,TRBV6-5,NA,NA
TGTGCCAGCAGCGCCCGGGGACTAGCAGAGCGGATTCAGTACTTC,CASSARGLAERIQYF,TRBJ2-4,TRBV28,NA,TRBD2
TGTGCCAGCAGCAGGGGGACAGGGACGTACGAGCAGTACTTC,CASSRGTGTYEQYF,TRBJ2-7,TRBV5-4,NA,TRBD1
TGTGCCAGCGCCCGGGGGGCCGATAGTAGGGGGGATGGCTACACCTTC,CASARGADSRGDGYTF,TRBJ1-2,TRBV5-4,NA,NA
TGTGCCAGCAGCTCGGGGTTTGGGGGGAGTGAAAAACTGTTTTTT,CASSSGFGGSEKLFF,TRBJ1-4,TRBV7-8,NA,NA
TGTGCCAGTAGTAGGACAGGGAAAGCGAACACTGAAGCTTTCTTT,CASSRTGKANTEAFF,TRBJ1-1,TRBV19,NA,TRBD1
TGTGCCAGCAGCACCGCCACGGGCTCCTACAATGAGCAGTTCTTC,CASSTATGSYNEQFF,TRBJ2-1,TRBV9,NA,NA
TGTGCCAGCAGCCATGCGCGAGACTATGGCTACACCTTC,CASSHARDYGYTF,TRBJ1-2,TRBV3-1/TRBV3-2,once,NA
TGTGCCAGCAGCCGGCTGGACAGGGTTGACGGGGAGCTGTTTTTT,CASSRLDRVDGELFF,TRBJ2-2,TRBV5-8,NA,TRBD1
TGTGCCTGGAGTGTAGGCTCGGAGACTTATCAGTTCTTC,CAWSVGSETYQFF,TRBJ2-1,TRBV30,NA,NA
TGTGCCAGCAGCCATGCGGGGGGACGCACAGATACGCAGTATTTT,CASSHAGGRTDTQYF,TRBJ2-3,TRBV3-1/TRBV3-2,NA,TRBD2
TGTGCCAGCAGTGAATGGGTGACTAGCGGAAACAATGAGCAGTTCTTC,CASSEWVTSGNNEQFF,TRBJ2-1,TRBV2,NA,TRBD2
TGTGCCAGCAGCCTCAGACAGGGGGCGGATCGAGCTTTCTTT,CASSLRQGADRAFF,TRBJ1-1,TRBV4-2,many,TRBD1
TGTGCCAGCAGGAACACGCAAGCTTTCTTT,CASRNTQAFF,TRBJ1-1,TRBV6-5,NA,NA
TGTGCCAGCAGCCAACAGGGGGAGGGTGAAGCTTTCTTT,CASSQQGEGEAFF,TRBJ1-1,TRBV7-3,once,TRBD1
TGTGCCAGCAGCCAAGAGGGGAGCGGGGCAGGGGGGGAGCTGTTTTTT,CASSQEGSGAGGELFF,TRBJ2-2,TRBV4-2,NA,TRBD2
TGTGCCAGCAGCTTAGTGGGGCGTAGCGATACGCAGTATTTT,CASSLVGRSDTQYF,TRBJ2-3,TRBV7-9,once,NA
TGTGCCAGCTCTAGGGGGTGGCCTAATGAAAAACTGTTTTTT,CASSRGWPNEKLFF,TRBJ1-4,TRBV18,NA,NA